Below are 32 T cell receptor beta chains sequenced from a single sample in a study of metastatic and nonmetastatic thyroid tumors (dated by TCRdb to about 2020). Library generation was performed with PCR. TCRdb names Illumina HiSeq 4000 as the instrument used. The raw public data were reprocessed by TCRdb itself: fastp quality trimming at Q25, MiXCR clonotype calling, in-frame beta chains only. Here the sample has 8,700 or so clones; around 30% occur a single time. Around 20% of the sample is held by the ten biggest clonotypes. No treatment had been received by any patient before thyroid surgery. Sequencing used tumor tissue. These TCRs come from a female donor with papillary thyroid cancer or a benign thyroid nodule (not recorded which). Some clones in this sample may be carry-over from other donors' samples.

The rearrangement uses TRBV11-2 and TRBJ2-3; TRBD2 agrees at 13 bases. Germline V CDR1 and CDR2: SGHAT, FQNNGV. J gave up 3 bases and V 1 base, and 1 base lay outside the gene matches. CDR3 length: 16 residues. The CDR3 sequence: CASSLGTSGSTDTQYF. CDR3 nucleotide sequence: TGTGCCAGCAGCTTAGGGACTAGCGGGAGTACAGATACGCAGTATTTT.

As regards this clone: A read error may account for a junction end that differs from germline. J is TRBJ2-2 and V is TRBV27; a weak D match, TRBD1 (5 bases). The CDR3 is 13 residues long. Germline-derived CDR1 and CDR2 are MNHEY and SMNVEV (reference sequence). CDR3 nucleotide sequence: TGTGCCAGCAGTAGCAGGGTCTCCTGGGATCTGTTTTTT. Translated, it gives CASSSRVSWDLFF.

As DNA, the CDR3 is TGCGCCAGCAGCCTGCCTGAGGACCCTTTATTTGGCTACACCTTC. It translates to CASSLPEDPLFGYTF. The chain joins TRBV5-1 to TRBJ1-2; D is uncertain. Germline CDR1 is SGHRS and CDR2 is YFSETQ. The CDR3 totals 15 residues. Deletions cut 4 bases from V and 7 bases from J, with 20 bases between.

In this sample, this clone is medium-sized. The chain joins TRBV6-4 to TRBJ2-2; D ambiguous. V lost 6 bases and J 2 bases, leaving 7 bases between the germline ends. Germline V gene data show CDR1 as MRHNA and CDR2 as SNTAGT. CDR3 length: 13 residues. The CDR3: CASSPGNTGELFF. CDR3 DNA sequence: TGTGCCAGCAGCCCAGGAAACACCGGGGAGCTGTTTTTT.

Ten or more counts support this clone. The V gene is TRBV19, the J gene TRBJ1-5; 8 nucleotides align to TRBD1. CDR1 is LNHDA, CDR2 SQIVND, per germline (reference sequence). Unmatched junction bases numbered 11, after V lost 9 bases and J lost 1 base. The CDR3 is 16 amino acids. The CDR3 DNA reads as TGTGCCAGCTCCACAGGGGGGTATACGAGCAATCAGCCCCAGCATTTT. Residues: CASSTGGYTSNQPQHF.

This clone has only a few counts. Since no conserved phenylalanine or tryptophan closes the CDR3, a read error is the likely cause. The V call is TRBV28, the J call TRBJ2-1, with 8 bases lining up with TRBD1. The CDR3 spans 14 residues. Germline CDR1 is MDHEN and CDR2 is SYDVKM. CDR3 loop: CASSLGRGRNDQFV. As DNA, the CDR3 is TGTGCCAGCAGTTTGGGCAGGGGGCGAAATGATCAGTTCGTC.

This clone is judged medium-sized. This chain joins TRBV4-1 and TRBJ1-3, with D possibly matching TRBD1 (5 bases). CDR3 size: 15 residues. Trimming cost V 1 base and J 2 bases, with 9 bases left between them. CDR1 is MGHRA, CDR2 YSYEKL, per germline. The CDR3 region has the DNA TGCGCCAGCAGCCAAGTGGCAGGGCCTGGAAACACCATATATTTT. Protein sequence: CASSQVAGPGNTIYF.

With respect to this clone: A much larger clone sits a single nucleotide away, making a read error possible. The chain has TRBV5-4 and TRBJ2-2, with D perhaps TRBD2 (6 bases). CDR1 is SGHNT, CDR2 YYREEE, per germline (reference sequence). This CDR3 comprises 13 residues. V was clipped by 5 bases and J by 6 bases, with 11 bases between them. This CDR3 is CASSWDSPGELFF. The DNA of the CDR3 is TGTGCCAGCAGTTGGGACTCCCCCGGGGAGCTGTTTTTT.

This clone was observed at least ten times. This chain links TRBV5-6 with TRBJ2-7; the D is unclear. Trimming removed 0 bases at V and 7 bases at J, with 8 bases between. This CDR3 spans 12 amino acids. Germline CDR1 reads SGHDT; CDR2 reads YYEEEE. The CDR3 DNA is TGTGCCAGCAGCTTGGCCGGGCGGGAGCAGTACTTC. This sequence encodes CASSLAGREQYF.

This clone was seen a handful of times. The rearrangement links TRBV12-3 or TRBV12-4 to TRBJ2-3, with 7 bases aligning to TRBD1. With 3 bases clipped from V and 5 bases from J, the junction kept 5 bases outside the gene matches. This CDR3 contains 14 residues. The CDR3 coding sequence is TGTGCCAGCAGTTTCGTTAGGGGGCGAGATACGCAGTATTTT. Protein product: CASSFVRGRDTQYF.

V is TRBV20-1 and J is TRBJ1-6; TRBD1 aligns across 10 bases. From germline, CDR1 is DFQATT and CDR2 SNEGSKA (reference sequence). The CDR3 is 17 residues long. V trimming: 0 bases; J trimming: 8 bases; junction bases outside the gene matches: 10. The chain's CDR3 is CSARDSRTGGSYSPLHF. CDR3 DNA sequence: TGCAGTGCTAGAGATTCACGGACAGGGGGTTCCTATTCACCCCTCCACTTT.

In this sample, this clone turned up a few times. The chain recombines TRBV27 with TRBJ1-4; weak D call: TRBD1 (6 bases). V lost 4 bases and J lost 8, with 14 bases in between. Per the germline V gene, CDR1 is MNHEY and CDR2 is SMNVEV (reference sequence). CDR3 length equals 14 residues. CDR3: CASSSGRGDEKLFF. DNA for the CDR3: TGTGCCAGCAGTTCAGGCAGGGGCGACGAAAAACTGTTTTTT. The whole variable domain, remainder taken from reference TRBV27 and TRBJ1-4, is EAQVTQNPRYLITVTGKKLTVTCSQNMNHEYMSWYRQDPGLGLRQIYYSMNVEVTDKGDVPEGYKVSRKEKRNFPLILESPSPNQTSLYFCASSSGRGDEKLFFGSGTQLSVL.

This clone was seen repeatedly, ten times or more. The chain couples TRBV11-1 to TRBJ2-1; 11 nucleotides match TRBD2. The length of the CDR3 is 17 residues. Germline CDR1 SGHAT, CDR2 FQDESV (reference sequence). V was clipped by 7 bases and J by 4 bases; unmatched bases: 12. CDR3 sequence (DNA): TGTGCCAGCAACGTAGAGACCTTAGCGGGAGGGTACAATGAGCAGTTCTTC. It translates to CASNVETLAGGYNEQFF.

This chain connects TRBV20-1 to TRBJ2-7, with D possibly being TRBD1 (6 bases). Germline V lookup: CDR1 DFQATT, CDR2 SNEGSKA (reference sequence). V was cut by 0 bases and J by 3 bases, with 12 bases left in between. CDR3 length: 14 amino acids. CDR3 region: CSARDPTGYYEQYF. CDR3 nucleotide sequence: TGCAGTGCTAGAGATCCGACAGGCTACTACGAGCAGTACTTC.

Concerning this clone: A read error may produce the germline difference seen at one junction end. This rearrangement joins TRBV4-2 to TRBJ2-2; 7 bases are shared with TRBD2. Germline lookup yields CDR1 LGHNA and CDR2 YNFKEQ. The CDR3 extends over 16 amino acids. In nucleotides, the CDR3 is TGTGCCAGCAGCCAGTGGGGGGGAGTTGACACCGTGGAGCTGTTTTTT. It is translated as CASSQWGGVDTVELFF.

This clone appeared a few times. The chain couples TRBV15 to TRBJ1-5; TRBD1 matches 7 bases. V was clipped by 0 bases and J by 5 bases; unmatched bases: 1. Per germline, CDR1 LNHNV and CDR2 YYDKDF (reference sequence). The CDR3 has 14 residues. The CDR3 sequence: CATSREQGYQPQHF. The CDR3 coding sequence is TGTGCCACCAGCAGAGAACAGGGGTATCAGCCCCAGCATTTT.

This clone is medium-sized by share. This rearrangement joins TRBV20-1 to TRBJ1-2; D remains ambiguous. Between the trimmed V and J ends, which lost 8 bases and 4 bases, there was a span of 14 bases. CDR1 is DFQATT and CDR2 is SNEGSKA in the germline V gene (reference sequence). The CDR3 is made up of 12 amino acids. CDR3 nucleotide sequence: TGCAGTCCATACTCCAGTGTCTATGGCTACACCTTC. Protein product: CSPYSSVYGYTF.

This clone has a count of ten or more. The chain is built from TRBV5-6 and TRBJ2-7, with D perhaps matching TRBD2 (6 bases). CDR1 and CDR2 from the germline V gene are SGHDT and YYEEEE. Trimming removed 6 bases at V and 2 bases at J, with 12 bases between. This CDR3 region has 13 residues. CDR3 DNA sequence: TGTGCCAGCACGGCGGGAAAAACCTACGAGCAGTACTTC. The encoded protein is CASTAGKTYEQYF.

This clone was seen repeatedly, ten times or more. The chain carries TRBV9 and TRBJ2-1, with D possibly TRBD2 on 7 matching bases. The CDR3 runs 15 residues. The ends were cut back, 0 bases at V and 6 bases at J, with 13 bases in the middle. Looked up from germline, CDR1 is SGDLS and CDR2 is YYNGEE. CDR3 coding DNA: TGTGCCAGCAGCGTAGCTTTCGGGGGGCTCAATGAGCAGTTCTTC. Translation gives CASSVAFGGLNEQFF.

This clone was observed a single time. This chain joins TRBV4-1 and TRBJ1-1; D not resolved. The V end lost 0 bases, the J end lost 2 bases, and 7 bases lay between the germline ends. The germline V gene has CDR1 MGHRA and CDR2 YSYEKL. The CDR3 is made up of 14 amino acids. The CDR3 is CASSQESLNTEAFF. DNA for the CDR3: TGCGCCAGCAGCCAAGAGTCTCTTAACACTGAAGCTTTCTTT.

The V and J genes are TRBV4-1 and TRBJ1-2; D gene unclear. Germline V CDR1 and CDR2: MGHRA, YSYEKL. The CDR3 is made up of 18 amino acids. Trimming removed 0 bases at V and 4 bases at J, with 21 bases between. CDR3 sequence reads: CASSQDARSPTRSYGYTF. Here the CDR3 DNA reads TGCGCCAGCAGCCAAGATGCCAGAAGCCCCACCAGGAGCTATGGCTACACCTTC.

The sample holds a few counts of this clone. This chain connects TRBV27 to TRBJ2-6; 7 bases align to TRBD1. This CDR3 comprises 15 residues. V shed 3 bases, J shed 2 bases, and the junction held 1 base outside the gene matches. CDR1 is MNHEY, CDR2 SMNVEV, per germline (reference sequence). The CDR3 coding sequence is TGTGCCAGCAGTTTGGACAGGCCTGGGGCCAACGTCCTGACTTTC. Its translation: CASSLDRPGANVLTF.

This clone occurred many times. The V gene is TRBV30, the J gene TRBJ2-5, with D possibly called TRBD1 or TRBD2 (5 bases each). V gave up 0 bases and J gave up 0 bases, with 20 bases separating them. This CDR3 has 18 amino acids. Germline V gives CDR1 GTSNPN, CDR2 SVGIG (reference sequence). The CDR3 sequence: CAWSVRGRQFLYQETQYF. In DNA form, the CDR3 reads TGTGCCTGGAGTGTACGAGGGAGACAGTTTTTGTACCAAGAGACCCAGTACTTC.

This clone showed up many times. This chain uses TRBV20-1 with TRBJ2-3; D unresolved. Germline values: CDR1 DFQATT, CDR2 SNEGSKA (reference sequence). Trimming left V 4 bases short and J 2 bases short, with 7 bases between. CDR3 length: 12 residues. The CDR3 protein is CSATRTTDTQYF. The CDR3 nucleotides are TGCAGTGCTACGCGGACCACAGATACGCAGTATTTT.

In its sample, this clone was seen many times. Possible read error: a much larger clone is one base away. The gene calls are TRBV6-1 and TRBJ2-1; 8 nucleotides match TRBD2. Germline trimming cut 6 bases from V and 7 bases from J; bases unmatched to any gene: 2. The CDR3 has 12 amino acids. Germline V gene data show CDR1 as MNHNS and CDR2 as SASEGT. In DNA form, the CDR3 reads TGTGCCAGCAGAACGGGGGGGAATGAGCAGTTCTTC. Amino acids: CASRTGGNEQFF.

The genes are TRBV11-3 and TRBJ1-1, with TRBD1 identical over 7 bases. CDR1 SGHNT and CDR2 YENEEA come from the germline V gene. This CDR3 has 15 amino acids. With V trimmed by 5 bases and J by 0 bases, 6 bases remained unmatched. CDR3 sequence: CASSVPGQLNTEAFF. In nucleotides, the CDR3 is TGTGCCAGCAGCGTACCGGGACAGCTGAACACTGAAGCTTTCTTT. Variable domain in full (rest from reference TRBV11-3 and TRBJ1-1): EAGVVQSPRYKIIEKKQPVAFWCNPISGHNTLYWYLQNLGQGPELLIRYENEEAVDDSQLPKDRFSAERLKGVDSTLKIQPAELGDSAVYLCASSVPGQLNTEAFFGQGTRLTVV.

This chain uses TRBV30 with TRBJ1-2, with D possibly being TRBD1 (5 bases). The CDR3 extends over 13 amino acids. Trimming removed 0 bases at V and 7 bases at J, with 12 bases between. From germline, CDR1 is GTSNPN and CDR2 SVGIG (reference sequence). CDR3 sequence reads: CAWSVTRVAGYTF. DNA for the CDR3: TGTGCCTGGAGTGTCACCAGGGTGGCTGGCTACACCTTC.

The chain has TRBV6-2 or TRBV6-3 and TRBJ2-1; the D gene could be TRBD1 or TRBD2 (5 bases each). The CDR3 covers 15 residues. The germline gives CDR1 MNHEY, CDR2 SVGEGT. V was pared by 8 bases and J by 3 bases, with 17 bases between. Written as DNA, the CDR3 is TGTGCCAGCTCGCCGGGGATAGGGGACTACAATGAGCAGTTCTTC. Its protein is CASSPGIGDYNEQFF.

Relative to its sample, this clone is medium-sized. This chain connects TRBV4-2 to TRBJ2-7; possibly TRBD1 for D (8 bases). This CDR3 is built from 18 residues. Germline V gives CDR1 LGHNA, CDR2 YNFKEQ. The ends were cut back, 3 bases at V and 9 bases at J, with 30 bases in the middle. Here the CDR3 reads CASSQEFRGGQEARRQYF. The CDR3 DNA reads TGTGCCAGCAGCCAGGAATTCAGGGGGGGACAGGAGGCCCGCAGGCAGTACTTC.

CDR3: CASSVGGGLNEQYF. In DNA, the CDR3 is TGTGCCAGCAGCGTAGGCGGGGGGCTCAACGAGCAGTACTTC. This chain links TRBV9 with TRBJ2-7, with TRBD2 matching 8 bases. The length of the CDR3 is 14 residues. Trimming took 0 bases from V and 5 from J; bases not matched to a gene: 4. Per germline, CDR1 SGDLS and CDR2 YYNGEE.

This chain connects TRBV6-5 to TRBJ2-7, with D unresolved. Germline CDR1 is MNHEY and CDR2 is SVGAGI. The CDR3 is made up of 15 amino acids. Trimming removed 2 bases at V and 0 bases at J, with 11 bases between. The DNA for the CDR3 is TGTGCCAGCAGTTACGGTGGGCTCCGCTCCTACGAGCAGTACTTC. It yields the protein CASSYGGLRSYEQYF.

The chain links TRBV11-3 to TRBJ1-1; D gene ambiguous. The V gene's germline CDR1 is SGHNT and CDR2 YENEEA. V shed 5 bases and J shed 5 bases, with 6 bases lying between them. The CDR3 sequence is 11 residues long. The CDR3, as DNA: TGTGCCAGCAGCCGTAGAACTGAAGCTTTCTTT. It encodes CASSRRTEAFF.